A single sample gave rise to the 3 T cell receptor beta chains below, sequenced in a study of Graves' ophthalmopathy and Graves' hyperthyroidism. RNA transcripts served as template for amplifying TCR beta CDR3 sequences. The library came from an HTBI-primed first-round RT-PCR and a second-round multiplex PCR. TCRdb redid the calling of the multiplex PCR reads with MiXCR, one entry per CDR3 protein. This sample has 150,000 or so distinct CDR3 sequences, with roughly two fifths found just once. Sequencing was done on a sample of peripheral blood. The receptors were sampled from a woman aged 40 to 49 with Graves' ophthalmopathy.

V is TRBV27 and J is TRBJ1-1; D remains unclear. Germline V gene data show CDR1 as MNHEY and CDR2 as SMNVEV (reference sequence). This CDR3 is 13 amino acids long. The V end was cut by 6 bases, the J end by 1 base, with 9 bases between. The CDR3 nucleotides are TGTGCCAGCAGAAAGGCGGGGAACACTGAAGCTTTCTTT. It specifies CASRKAGNTEAFF.

This clonotype was counted many times. The V and J genes are TRBV11-2 and TRBJ1-6; no firm D call. The CDR3 runs to 16 residues. V lost 4 bases, J lost 0 bases, and 10 bases lay in between. The germline gives CDR1 SGHAT, CDR2 FQNNGV. The CDR3 spells CASSSASSSYNSPLHF. As DNA, the CDR3 is TGTGCCAGCAGCTCCGCCAGCAGCTCCTATAATTCACCCCTCCACTTT. Based on the CDR3 plus reference TRBV11-2 and TRBJ1-6, the full variable domain is EAGVAQSPRYKIIEKRQSVAFWCNPISGHATLYWYQQILGQGPKLLIQFQNNGVVDDSQLPKDRFSAERLKGVDSTLKIQPAKLEDSAVYLCASSSASSSYNSPLHFGNGTRLTVT.

In its sample, this clonotype was seen many times. The CDR3 nucleotides read TGTGCCAGCGGCGGGATTCCCTACGAGCAGTACTTC. Translated: CASGGIPYEQYF. The chain couples TRBV6-2 or TRBV6-3 to TRBJ2-7, with D possibly matching TRBD2 (6 bases). V was pared by 8 bases and J by 2 bases, with 10 bases between. The germline V gene has CDR1 MNHEY and CDR2 SVGEGT. This CDR3 is built from 12 residues.